This T cell receptor (beta chain) was sequenced during a study of blood T cells in healthy people across ages. Study-level points and caveats: Diversity estimates drawn from one million T cells were deemed underestimates. A roughly linear fall in TCR beta diversity per million T cells was seen with increasing age.

Using a J-beta primer mix together with a sample-barcoded 5' primer, a second PCR was run for roughly 7 to 11 cycles. Template switching added a 12-random-nucleotide identifier to every cDNA molecule. TCRdb processed the 5' RACE reads anew with MiXCR; each CDR3 protein has one entry. The sample holds about a million distinct CDR3 sequences, around 54% seen once. This CDR3 region has 15 residues. Trimming pared 5 bases from V and 2 bases from J, leaving 13 bases between. This clonotype has only a few counts. What it binds is unknown. The receptor comes from a woman aged 55-70 years in good health. The specimen was blood. The rearrangement uses TRBV12-3 or TRBV12-4 and TRBJ2-1; D uncertain. CDR3 in DNA: TGTGCCAGCAGTCGAGGAGCAGGCCCCTACAATGAGCAGTTCTTC. It encodes CASSRGAGPYNEQFF.